These 27 T cell receptor beta chains came from one sample sequenced in a study of OX40 agonist ivuxolimab in advanced cancers. Repertoires were generated with immunoSEQ multiplex PCR, while TCRdb's copy carries only in-frame clones and drops some. The sample gives 100,000 or so clones, approximately 90% of which show up once; over 0.3% is in the top ten. Source: CD4+ or CD8+ T cells sorted from blood, taken in a trial of the OX40 agonist ivuxolimab. These receptors were collected from an adult with an advanced solid tumor such as melanoma, head and neck, liver or kidney cancer.

V usage is TRBV7-2 and J usage is TRBJ2-5, with D uncertain. The CDR3 has 15 amino acids. Germline CDR1 and CDR2: SGHTA and FQGNSA. The germline V and J ends were trimmed by 5 bases and 4 bases, with 17 bases remaining between them. CDR3 coding DNA: TGTGCCAGCAGCCCGCGATTGGGGTGGGGAGAGACCCAGTACTTC. This translates into CASSPRLGWGETQYF. The variable domain in full, with the rest retrieved from reference TRBV7-2 and TRBJ2-5, is GAGVSQSPSNKVTEKGKDVELRCDPISGHTALYWYRQSLGQGLEFLIYFQGNSAPDKSGLPSDRFSAERTGGSVSTLTIQRTQQEDSAVYLCASSPRLGWGETQYFGPGTRLLVL.

The chain recombines TRBV29-1 with TRBJ1-3; no clear D gene. Trimming took 0 bases from V and 0 from J, leaving 3 bases between them. The CDR3 is made up of 13 amino acids. The germline V gene encodes CDR1 SQVTM and CDR2 ANQGSEA. The CDR3, as DNA: TGCAGCGTTGAAGAGAGCTCTGGAAACACCATATATTTT. Its translation: CSVEESSGNTIYF.

This clone came up once. The chain recombines TRBV27 with TRBJ2-6, with D tentatively TRBD1 (5 bases). V was pared by 5 bases and J by 0 bases, with 11 bases between. The CDR3 runs 16 residues. Germline CDR1 reads MNHEY; CDR2 reads SMNVEV (reference sequence). The CDR3 loop reads CASSKAGPSGANVLTF. As DNA, the CDR3 is TGTGCCAGCAGTAAGGCAGGGCCCTCTGGGGCCAACGTCCTGACTTTC.

The genes are TRBV15 and TRBJ2-3; 10 nucleotides agree with TRBD2. Germline loops: CDR1 LNHNV, CDR2 YYDKDF (reference sequence). The CDR3 spans 17 residues. With 1 base clipped from V and 5 bases from J, the junction kept 9 bases outside the gene matches. The CDR3 reads CATSRASSGSTEDTQYF. The CDR3 DNA is TGTGCCACCAGCAGAGCGTCTAGCGGGAGTACTGAAGATACGCAGTATTTT.

V gene TRBV28 combines with J gene TRBJ2-7; 11 bases align to TRBD2. V lost 4 bases and J lost 4; bases outside the gene matches: 6. This CDR3 is built from 15 residues. Germline V gene sequence: CDR1 MDHEN, CDR2 SYDVKM. CDR3 bases: TGTGCCAGCAGTTCCTTAGCGGGAGGGGGATACGAGCAGTACTTC. Protein product: CASSSLAGGGYEQYF. The full variable domain, its missing parts supplied by reference TRBV28 and TRBJ2-7, is DVKVTQSSRYLVKRTGEKVFLECVQDMDHENMFWYRQDPGLGLRLIYFSYDVKMKEKGDIPEGYSVSREKKERFSLILESASTNQTSMYLCASSSLAGGGYEQYFGPGTRLTVT.

The chain combines TRBV15 with TRBJ2-3; D call uncertain. V lost 1 base and J 2 bases, leaving 13 bases between the germline ends. The length of the CDR3 is 16 residues. CDR1 is LNHNV and CDR2 is YYDKDF in the germline V gene (reference sequence). CDR3 sequence: CATSRVGLGTTDTQYF. In nucleotides, the CDR3 is TGTGCCACCAGCAGAGTGGGCCTAGGAACCACAGATACGCAGTATTTT.

The CDR3 reads CASSLDGDRGSEQFF. The CDR3 nucleotides are TGTGCCAGCAGCTTAGATGGCGATCGGGGGAGTGAGCAGTTCTTC. The rearrangement uses TRBV11-2 and TRBJ2-1; a weak D match, TRBD2 (6 bases). The V and J ends lost 0 bases and 9 bases respectively, with 15 bases between them. The CDR3 length is 15 residues. From germline, CDR1 is SGHAT and CDR2 FQNNGV.

This clone has only one observation. The chain is built from TRBV7-2 and TRBJ2-2; no reliable D call. Deletions cut 2 bases from V and 0 bases from J, with 7 bases between. The CDR3 covers 15 residues. CDR1 is SGHTA, CDR2 FQGNSA, per germline. The CDR3 loop reads CASSLHAANTGELFF. The DNA of the CDR3 is TGTGCCAGCAGCTTACATGCCGCGAACACCGGGGAGCTGTTTTTT. Full variable domain (outside the CDR3, taken from reference TRBV7-2 and TRBJ2-2): GAGVSQSPSNKVTEKGKDVELRCDPISGHTALYWYRQSLGQGLEFLIYFQGNSAPDKSGLPSDRFSAERTGGSVSTLTIQRTQQEDSAVYLCASSLHAANTGELFFGEGSRLTVL.

The V call is TRBV9, the J call TRBJ2-1; D remains unclear. Germline lookup yields CDR1 SGDLS and CDR2 YYNGEE. CDR3 length equals 16 residues. V lost 0 bases and J lost 0, with 10 bases in between. The CDR3 DNA reads TGTGCCAGCAGCGTAGCTCCAGCAAGCTCCTACAATGAGCAGTTCTTC. It specifies CASSVAPASSYNEQFF.

V is TRBV4-2 and J is TRBJ2-7, with a possible D match to TRBD1 (6 bases). The V end lost 0 bases, the J end lost 5 bases, and 14 bases lay between the germline ends. CDR1 and CDR2 (germline): LGHNA, YNFKEQ. This CDR3 is built from 15 residues. The CDR3 DNA is TGTGCCAGCAGCCAAGATTTACAGGGCTCGAACGAGCAGTACTTC. Translated: CASSQDLQGSNEQYF.

The V and J genes are TRBV5-6 and TRBJ2-3; maybe TRBD2 (6 bases). V lost 3 bases, J lost 2 bases, and 10 bases lay in between. The CDR3 covers 14 residues. Looked up from germline, CDR1 is SGHDT and CDR2 is YYEEEE. The CDR3: CASSWGVNTDTQYF. As DNA, the CDR3 is TGTGCCAGCAGCTGGGGGGTGAACACAGATACGCAGTATTTT. Looking up the rest from reference TRBV5-6 and TRBJ2-3 gives the full variable domain: DAGVTQSPTHLIKTRGQQVTLRCSPKSGHDTVSWYQQALGQGPQFIFQYYEEEERQRGNFPDRFSGHQFPNYSSELNVNALLLGDSALYLCASSWGVNTDTQYFGPGTRLTVL.

This chain links TRBV5-6 with TRBJ1-2; D possibly corresponds to TRBD1 (6 bases). The CDR3 runs 14 residues. Trimming took off 3 bases at V and 0 bases at J, with 9 bases between the two ends. CDR1 SGHDT and CDR2 YYEEEE come from the germline V gene. The CDR3 spells CASSWDIANYGYTF. In DNA form, the CDR3 reads TGTGCCAGCAGCTGGGACATTGCTAACTATGGCTACACCTTC.

This sequence joins TRBV11-2 and TRBJ2-4, with 7 bases fitting TRBD2. Germline lookup yields CDR1 SGHAT and CDR2 FQNNGV. The CDR3 contains 15 residues. The ends lost 3 bases at V and 7 bases at J; junction bases unmatched: 9. The CDR3 DNA sequence: TGTGCCAGCAGCTTCCGGGGGGATAGAAAGAACATTCAGTACTTC. Its protein is CASSFRGDRKNIQYF.

The CDR3 DNA sequence: TGTGCCAACAACCCGGGGACCTACATGAACACTGAAGCTTTCTTT. It encodes CANNPGTYMNTEAFF. V is TRBV27 and J is TRBJ1-1, with a tentative D call TRBD1 (5 bases). The germline gives CDR1 MNHEY, CDR2 SMNVEV (reference sequence). The CDR3 contains 15 residues. Trimming shortened V by 10 bases and J by 0 bases, and 18 bases separated the two germline ends.

This chain links TRBV23-1 with TRBJ2-5; 10 bases map to TRBD2. TRBV23-1 is treated as an ORF (open reading frame) with a function not yet certain. Germline trimming cut 1 base from V and 5 bases from J; bases unmatched to any gene: 10. The CDR3 is made up of 17 amino acids. CDR3 sequence reads: CASSQWAGLTSGETQYF. The CDR3 DNA reads as TGCGCCAGCAGTCAATGGGCGGGGTTGACTAGCGGGGAGACCCAGTACTTC.

The chain recombines TRBV25-1 with TRBJ2-2; 9 positions match TRBD2. This CDR3 region has 17 residues. CDR1 and CDR2 from the germline V gene are MGHDK and SYGVNS. With 7 bases clipped from V and 1 base from J, the junction kept 10 bases outside the gene matches. The CDR3 DNA is TGTGCCAGCACCCCGGGTAGCGGGAGTAGGAACACCGGGGAGCTGTTTTTT. It translates to CASTPGSGSRNTGELFF.

V usage is TRBV7-2 and J usage is TRBJ2-1, with D perhaps being TRBD1 or TRBD2 (5 bases each). This CDR3 is built from 16 residues. Germline CDR1 SGHTA, CDR2 FQGNSA. V dropped 4 bases and J dropped 6 bases, with 19 bases sitting between them. The CDR3 spells CASSSNGAVEGNEQFF. Written as DNA, the CDR3 is TGTGCCAGCAGCTCTAATGGGGCGGTTGAGGGCAATGAGCAGTTCTTC.

The V call is TRBV15, the J call TRBJ2-5, with 7 bases that match TRBD1. J was trimmed by 1 base and V by 3 bases; bases with no gene match: 2. Germline CDR1 and CDR2: LNHNV and YYDKDF (reference sequence). The CDR3 totals 14 residues. CDR3 amino acids: CATSRGTVQETQYF. In DNA, the CDR3 is TGTGCCACCAGCAGGGGGACAGTCCAAGAGACCCAGTACTTC. The full variable domain, in which reference TRBV15 and TRBJ2-5 provide the parts outside the CDR3, is DAMVIQNPRYQVTQFGKPVTLSCSQTLNHNVMYWYQQKSSQAPKLLFHYYDKDFNNEADTPDNFQSRRPNTSFCFLDIRSPGLGDTAMYLCATSRGTVQETQYFGPGTRLLVL.

This chain links TRBV28 with TRBJ1-1; D ambiguous. The length of the CDR3 is 15 residues. Trimming pared 7 bases from V and 2 bases from J, leaving 17 bases between. Germline V gene lookup returns CDR1 MDHEN and CDR2 SYDVKM. The CDR3 sequence is CASKRGTSGNTEAFF. In DNA form, the CDR3 reads TGTGCCAGCAAACGTGGCACAAGCGGCAACACTGAAGCTTTCTTT.

There are a few counts of this clone. CDR3 in amino acids: CAWKYSGNTIYF. CDR3 in DNA: TGTGCCTGGAAGTACTCTGGAAACACCATATATTTT. The J gene is TRBJ1-3, the V gene TRBV30; D is ambiguous. Trimming removed 4 bases at V and 0 bases at J, with 4 bases between. The CDR3 has 12 residues. Per germline, CDR1 GTSNPN and CDR2 SVGIG (reference sequence).

This clone showed up just once. The chain joins TRBV13 to TRBJ2-2, with D perhaps TRBD1 or TRBD2 (6 bases each). CDR3 length equals 17 residues. Per germline, CDR1 PRHDT and CDR2 FYEKMQ (reference sequence). V shed 2 bases and J shed 0 bases, with 13 bases lying between them. CDR3 in amino acids: CASSLYQGGPNTGELFF. CDR3 bases: TGTGCCAGCAGCTTATATCAAGGGGGGCCGAACACCGGGGAGCTGTTTTTT.

The V gene is TRBV4-3, the J gene TRBJ2-2, with TRBD2 as a possible D gene (5 bases). Germline V gives CDR1 LGHNA, CDR2 YSLEER. The V and J ends lost 0 bases and 6 bases respectively, with 8 bases between them. CDR3 size: 14 residues. DNA of the CDR3: TGCGCCAGCAGCCAAGAGAAGGGAGCCGGGGAGCTGTTTTTT. Translation: CASSQEKGAGELFF.

V and J are TRBV4-2 and TRBJ1-3; 7 bases line up with TRBD1. Germline values: CDR1 LGHNA, CDR2 YNFKEQ. The length of the CDR3 is 16 residues. Trimming removed 2 bases from V and 7 bases from J; junction bases left unmatched: 11. The CDR3 DNA follows: TGTGCCAGCAGCCAAAGGGGACAGTCGTTAGGGAACACCATATATTTT. Its protein is CASSQRGQSLGNTIYF.

The chain couples TRBV6-5 to TRBJ2-3; 7 positions agree with TRBD2. J lost 3 bases, V lost 3 bases, and 6 bases had no gene match. Germline V lookup: CDR1 MNHEY, CDR2 SVGAGI. The CDR3 spans 15 residues. CDR3 sequence: CASSYGGRKTDTQYF. DNA of the CDR3: TGTGCCAGCAGTTATGGCGGGAGAAAAACAGATACGCAGTATTTT.

The chain carries TRBV5-1 and TRBJ2-2, with 8 bases aligning to TRBD1. The germline gives CDR1 SGHRS, CDR2 YFSETQ. The CDR3 consists of 15 residues. Trimming cost V 5 bases and J 0 bases; bases outside gene matches: 3. CDR3 DNA sequence: TGCGCCAGCAGTCAGGGACAGGCGAACACCGGGGAGCTGTTTTTT. Translation: CASSQGQANTGELFF.

The chain combines TRBV7-9 with TRBJ2-2; TRBD2 aligns across 8 bases. This CDR3 contains 16 residues. The junction had 16 bases not matched to a gene; V was cut back by 10 bases and J by 6 bases. Per germline, CDR1 SEHNR and CDR2 FQNEAQ (reference sequence). In DNA form, the CDR3 reads TGTGCCATAACTCCCAGCGCTCCGCGGGGGGCCGGGGAGCTGTTTTTT. This gives the protein CAITPSAPRGAGELFF.

The V and J genes are TRBV7-2 and TRBJ2-1; TRBD2 matches at 8 bases. CDR3 length: 15 residues. The germline V gene has CDR1 SGHTA and CDR2 FQGNSA. Losses at the gene ends were 1 base for V and 3 bases for J; bases not matched to a gene: 2. The CDR3 coding sequence is TGTGCCAGCAGCTTAGTGAGCGGGAGCTACAATGAGCAGTTCTTC. This sequence encodes CASSLVSGSYNEQFF.